This T cell receptor (beta chain) was retrieved from a study of long-term antiretroviral therapy in people with HIV (dated by TCRdb to between 2021 and 2024). Regarding the study in general: Collection of the earliest samples took place about a decade ahead of the 2015 WHO recommendation for immediate ART, at a time when ART was typically delayed until CD4 counts fell. A retrospective serial study tested whether ART initiation and durable HIV suppression were associated with changes in peripheral blood TRB repertoire composition and diversity. The cohort contributed 150 to 200 cryopreserved PBMC samples from fewer than 35 adults with confirmed HIV infection, collected serially over a mean of around 6 years (range 1-12). About 35% of the 30 participants with HIV were female. Test extractions of a monoclonal T-cell line alongside approximately 36 polyclonal samples showed no cross-contamination during QIAcube processing. The paper as a whole reports these results and caveats: Starting ART was linked to a significant rise in TRB diversity, yet even after long-term ART the diversity remained significantly lower than in transplant donor controls. Since PBMC availability was limited, sequencing covered only the TCR beta chain, with no alpha chain pairing. The samples span the years 2004 to 2017, and the ART regimens used may be less effective than current regimens. Expanded TRB clones identified before ART initiation dominated the repertoire at all time points, although this dominance fluctuated and declined in many PLHIV after ART. Narrower CDR3 length ranges were observed in HIV repertoires than in controls, and an antigen-experienced repertoire with only a slight naive shift after ART was suggested by the network structure. Because pre-ART samples had limited cell numbers, profiling was done on unsorted PBMC rather than on sorted CD4+ and CD8+ T cells. No data were available on ART adherence, viral resistance or therapy changes, limiting inferences about post-ART repertoire changes.

The immunoSEQ hsTCRB v3.0 assay was used at survey level resolution to sequence the TRB variable region. A depth of roughly 40,000-55,000 T-cell genomes per sample was targeted for TRB sequencing. TRB libraries were pooled and sequenced on an Illumina MiSeq using a v3 150-cycle kit. Concerning the study's data processing: Repertoire analysis was performed in R inside a reproducible Nextflow workflow that covered QC, data transformation and analysis. Custom analyses were implemented in LymphoSeq2, an R package for AIRR-Seq data exploration. After excluding a few samples that yielded fewer than 5000 total TRB sequences, fewer than 200 HIV repertoires remained for analysis. Among the approximately 190 HIV repertoires that were kept, around 60 were collected before ART initiation and around 130 were collected after ART initiation. Repertoires were downsampled to 5000 TRB nucleotide sequences, and summary statistics were averaged over 100 downsampling iterations. The analysis kept only TRB sequences whose CDR3 regions were at least seven amino acids long. A Shannon entropy-derived clonality score and the Gini coefficient were used to measure diversity. In repertoire networks, the top 5000 CDR3 amino acid sequences were linked whenever an edit distance of one separated two sequences. Antigen specificity groups and MHC restriction were predicted for TRB CDR3 amino acid sequences with GLIPH2. To flag known CMV, EBV, HIV or tissue antigen associations, CDR3 amino acid sequences were matched against VDJdb and McPAS-TCR. Pre-ART, post-ART and control groups were compared with Wilcoxon signed-rank tests and Holm-Bonferroni correction. TCRdb retrieved this table from immuneACCESS and kept in-frame rearrangements only. Not all clones are present; in checked studies, unresolved V genes account for under half, and no reason is known for the remainder. V, J and clone size were drawn from that table, and D and trimming were deduced from the DNA. A total of roughly 15,000 clones appear in this sample, about 78% of them only once. Roughly 13% of the sample lies in the top ten.

Inclusion was restricted to participants for whom at least one PBMC sample before ART initiation and at least two post-ART samples were available. Treatment was received in the United States of America by all participants with HIV. Before DNA extraction, cryopreserved samples containing roughly 0.9-11 million PBMC were thawed and washed. At the time of the earliest PBMC sample, participants with HIV were aged between about 20 and 60 years. PBMC samples from each participant spanned 1-4 timepoints before ART initiation and 2-8 timepoints after ART initiation, with a median of 7 samples. For every participant, serial HIV viral load, CD4+ T-cell count, ART history and demographic data were obtained. Using a Qiagen kit on a QIAcube, genomic DNA was extracted from unsorted PBMC, with samples processed in batches of 12. This clone was observed a handful of times. Its antigen has not been determined. Base qualities are not at hand, and no much larger clone is one base apart.

CDR1 and CDR2 are drawn from the germline V gene (reference sequence): GTSNPN, SVGIG. Trimming at the junction amounts to 5 bases on V and 0 bases on J, and the germline ends lie 8 bases apart. Including cysteine and phenylalanine, the CDR3 has 13 amino acids. Here the CDR3 DNA is all that survives: 39 bases in frame from base 1. Here the chain combines TRBV30 and TRBJ1-5; no D gene can be assigned with confidence. The sample in question was unsorted PBMCs, obtained less than 3.3 years after starting antiretroviral therapy. The source of this sequence is a woman in her 40s with HIV. The CDR3 has the sequence CAWGLSSNQPQHF. The nucleotide sequence reads TGTGCCTGGGGATTGAGTAGCAATCAGCCCCAGCATTTT.